The sequence of this T cell receptor (beta chain) was determined in a study of vaccination and CD4 T cells after COVID-19. Study-wide background: Convalescent participants consisted of six males and four females, two being Hispanic. For each participant, vaccination comprised two doses of either the BNT162b2 or the mRNA-1273 vaccine. Post-vaccination samples were procured at a median of 72 days following dose two (range 14 to 241).

Points on this clonotype: The antigen is unknown.

Regarding the study as a whole: Researchers report that a median roughly 86% of reactive clones in convalescent patients surfaced only post-vaccination.

TCRdb independently ran MiXCR on the PCR reads; one entry per CDR3 protein. Of tens of thousands of distinct CDR3 sequences listed, around 58% are singletons. The CDR3 covers 16 residues. The V end lost 2 bases, the J end lost 3 bases, and 14 bases lay between the germline ends. The rearrangement uses TRBV23-1 and TRBJ1-5; D unresolved. TRBV23-1 is classed as an ORF, of uncertain function. The origin of this receptor is a human donor who had recovered from COVID-19. Sample: CD4+ T cells from blood, taken before SARS-CoV-2 vaccination. The CDR3 is CASSQKPAQLNQPQHF. The CDR3 nucleotides are TGCGCCAGCAGTCAAAAGCCGGCCCAACTCAATCAGCCCCAGCATTTT.